These T cell receptor beta chains were read from a single sample in a study of cytomegalovirus exposure and HLA in healthy donors. TCRdb keeps only in-frame clones here, not all; method: immunoSEQ multiplex PCR. The sample lists 100,000 or so clones; 78% were seen once. Sequencing input: PBMCs. The receptors derive from a middle-aged woman in good health and CMV-seropositive. The CDR3 runs from the conserved cysteine through the conserved F or W. The D gene is left open where the match is weak. Size is stated for part of the rows, as once, few or many counts, or as a class when the clone is expanded.

NA	TRBV5-1	14	NA	TRBJ2-3	CASSFGQLTDTQYF	TGCGCCAGCAGCTTCGGACAACTCACAGATACGCAGTATTTT
NA	TRBV6-5	15	TRBD1	TRBJ2-3	CASRPTGGGGDTQYF	TGTGCCAGCAGACCGACAGGGGGCGGCGGGGATACGCAGTATTTT
NA	TRBV27	15	NA	TRBJ2-6	CASSLFLSGANVLTF	TGTGCCAGCAGTTTATTCCTCTCTGGGGCCAACGTCCTGACTTTC
NA	TRBV6-6	14	TRBD2	TRBJ2-7	CASSSAAGGYEQYF	TGTGCCAGCAGCTCCGCTGCGGGGGGATACGAGCAGTACTTC
NA	TRBV14	13	NA	TRBJ2-7	CASSRGIVYEQYF	TGTGCCAGCAGCCGAGGGATTGTCTACGAGCAGTACTTC
NA	TRBV28	15	NA	TRBJ1-2	CASSSPTTTVYGYTF	TGTGCCAGCAGTTCACCCACAACAACAGTCTATGGCTACACCTTC
NA	TRBV27	15	TRBD1	TRBJ1-5	CASSFQGAGNQPQHF	TGTGCCAGCAGTTTCCAGGGGGCCGGCAATCAGCCCCAGCATTTT
NA	TRBV4-1	15	NA	TRBJ2-7	CASSQDGLAAYEQYF	TGCGCCAGCAGCCAAGATGGCCTAGCCGCCTACGAGCAGTACTTC
NA	TRBV7-2	14	NA	TRBJ1-3	CASSAVSPGNTIYF	TGTGCCAGCAGCGCGGTCTCCCCTGGAAACACCATATATTTT
NA	TRBV19	14	TRBD1	TRBJ2-7	CASSSRQGGNEQYF	TGTGCCAGTAGTAGCCGACAGGGTGGAAACGAGCAGTACTTC
NA	TRBV19	13	NA	TRBJ2-7	CASSKGHLYEQYF	TGTGCCAGTAGTAAGGGACACCTCTACGAGCAGTACTTC
NA	TRBV5-4	13	NA	TRBJ2-7	CASSQIASDEQYF	TGTGCCAGCAGCCAAATAGCGTCGGACGAGCAGTACTTC
NA	TRBV7-2	16	TRBD2	TRBJ2-2	CASSLSPGGNTGELFF	TGTGCCAGCAGCTTATCTCCGGGGGGGAACACCGGGGAGCTGTTTTTT
NA	TRBV21-1	13	NA	TRBJ1-2	CASSTGIHYGYTF	TGTGCCAGCAGCACGGGAATCCACTATGGCTACACCTTC
NA	TRBV19	13	NA	TRBJ2-1	CASSIALAVEQFF	TGTGCCAGTAGTATCGCACTAGCAGTTGAGCAGTTCTTC
NA	TRBV9	15	TRBD1	TRBJ2-5	CASSVGAGGGETQYF	TGTGCCAGCAGCGTAGGGGCAGGGGGCGGCGAGACCCAGTACTTC
NA	TRBV5-4	12	TRBD1	TRBJ2-1	CASSLRTGRRFF	TGTGCCAGCAGCCTAAGGACAGGGCGGAGGTTCTTC
NA	TRBV13	16	TRBD2	TRBJ2-7	CASSLRAASGRYEQYF	TGTGCCAGCAGCTTAAGGGCGGCTAGCGGGAGATACGAGCAGTACTTC
few	TRBV27	17	TRBD2	TRBJ2-2	CASSVLAGGLNTGELFF	TGTGCCAGCAGTGTACTAGCGGGAGGGTTAAACACCGGGGAGCTGTTTTTT
NA	TRBV10-3	14	TRBD2	TRBJ2-2	CATGVAGVDGELFF	TGTGCCACCGGCGTAGCGGGAGTAGACGGGGAGCTGTTTTTT
once	TRBV27	14	TRBD2	TRBJ2-1	CASNFGGSRYEQFF	TGTGCCAGCAACTTCGGCGGGAGCAGGTATGAGCAGTTCTTC
NA	TRBV9	14	NA	TRBJ2-7	CASSARYRPSEQYF	TGTGCCAGCAGCGCTAGGTATAGGCCATCCGAGCAGTACTTC
NA	TRBV6-4	14	NA	TRBJ2-3	CASSDSADTDTQYF	TGTGCCAGCAGTGACTCGGCTGACACAGATACGCAGTATTTT
NA	TRBV5-4	15	TRBD1	TRBJ2-7	CASSKDRASLYEQYF	TGTGCCAGCAGCAAAGACAGGGCCTCCCTCTACGAGCAGTACTTC
NA	TRBV2	14	TRBD1	TRBJ1-4	CASSEGDRAHKLFF	TGTGCCAGCTCCGAGGGGGACAGGGCACATAAACTGTTTTTT
NA	TRBV5-1	14	NA	TRBJ2-7	CASSPLDAYYEQYF	TGCGCCAGCAGCCCTCTGGATGCGTACTACGAGCAGTACTTC
NA	TRBV14	15	TRBD2	TRBJ2-1	CASSLGTSSYNEQFF	TGTGCCAGCAGCCTAGGGACTAGCTCCTACAATGAGCAGTTCTTC
NA	TRBV11-2	13	NA	TRBJ2-5	CASSPGLEETQYF	TGTGCCAGCAGCCCCGGACTCGAAGAGACCCAGTACTTC
few	TRBV5-4	15	NA	TRBJ2-3	CASSPSGGRTDTQYF	TGTGCCAGCAGCCCTTCAGGGGGGAGGACGGATACGCAGTATTTT
once	TRBV10-1	15	TRBD1	TRBJ2-1	CASSVGTGDIVGQFF	TGCGCCAGCAGTGTTGGGACAGGGGATATAGTGGGGCAGTTCTTC
NA	TRBV10-3	13	NA	TRBJ2-1	CAIAGTASSEQFF	TGTGCCATCGCCGGGACTGCTTCAAGCGAGCAGTTCTTC
NA	TRBV30	14	TRBD2	TRBJ2-7	CAWTSLREGLKQYF	TGTGCCTGGACAAGTTTGCGGGAGGGCCTGAAGCAGTACTTC
NA	TRBV15	17	NA	TRBJ2-7	CATSRDLASTISYEQYF	TGTGCCACCAGCAGAGATCTCGCTAGTACGATTTCCTACGAGCAGTACTTC
NA	TRBV19	13	NA	TRBJ2-5	CASRLAIGETQYF	TGTGCCAGTAGGCTAGCAATAGGGGAGACCCAGTACTTC
NA	TRBV19	16	TRBD1	TRBJ1-2	CASSIAGTGVIYGYTF	TGTGCCAGTAGTATAGCCGGGACAGGGGTAATCTATGGCTACACCTTC
NA	TRBV27	13	NA	TRBJ2-7	CASSVLERNEQYF	TGTGCCAGCAGCGTACTGGAGAGGAACGAGCAGTACTTC
NA	TRBV7-8	15	TRBD2	TRBJ2-3	CASSSIAGPTDTQYF	TGTGCCAGCAGCTCTATAGCGGGCCCCACGGATACGCAGTATTTT
NA	TRBV5-6	16	NA	TRBJ2-7	CASSYDPTGVVYEQYF	TGTGCCAGCAGCTACGATCCGACGGGAGTAGTGTACGAGCAGTACTTC
NA	TRBV15	13	TRBD1	TRBJ1-2	CATSTDRVGGYTF	TGTGCCACCAGCACCGACAGGGTGGGAGGCTACACCTTC
NA	TRBV29-1	15	TRBD1	TRBJ1-5	CSVAPGTGADQPQHF	TGCAGCGTGGCCCCCGGGACAGGGGCGGATCAGCCCCAGCATTTT
NA	TRBV7-2	14	NA	TRBJ2-7	CASSLGLSSYEQYF	TGTGCCAGCAGCTTGGGACTCAGCTCCTACGAGCAGTACTTC
NA	TRBV5-1	14	TRBD2	TRBJ2-5	CASSLGLAGETQYF	TGCGCCAGCAGCTTGGGACTAGCGGGGGAGACCCAGTACTTC
NA	TRBV19	17	TRBD1	TRBJ2-7	CASSIVVSGQGRVEQYF	TGTGCCAGTAGTATAGTCGTCTCCGGACAGGGCAGGGTCGAGCAGTACTTC
NA	TRBV9	14	TRBD2	TRBJ2-1	CASSFGLAGPEQFF	TGTGCCAGCAGCTTCGGACTAGCGGGACCCGAGCAGTTCTTC
few	TRBV5-1	15	TRBD2	TRBJ2-4	CASSPGLAEQNIQYF	TGCGCCAGCAGCCCCGGACTAGCGGAACAAAACATTCAGTACTTC
NA	TRBV9	14	TRBD2	TRBJ2-7	CASSVDGGSSEQYF	TGTGCCAGCAGCGTAGATGGCGGGAGTAGCGAGCAGTACTTC
once	TRBV30	12	TRBD1	TRBJ1-6	CAWNRGELTLHF	TGTGCCTGGAACAGGGGGGAATTGACCCTCCACTTT
NA	TRBV7-8	16	TRBD2	TRBJ2-1	CASSLVLAGGRNEQFF	TGTGCCAGCAGCTTAGTACTAGCGGGAGGAAGAAATGAGCAGTTCTTC
few	TRBV2	16	TRBD2	TRBJ2-1	CASGGAGTRKGNEQFF	TGTGCCAGCGGGGGGGCCGGGACTAGAAAGGGTAATGAGCAGTTCTTC
NA	TRBV28	17	TRBD1	TRBJ2-6	CASCTGQGLSGANVLTF	TGTGCCAGCTGTACAGGACAGGGATTGTCCGGGGCCAACGTCCTGACTTTC
NA	TRBV11-3	15	TRBD1	TRBJ2-7	CASSPMGQGYYEQYF	TGTGCCAGCAGCCCGATGGGACAGGGATATTACGAGCAGTACTTC
NA	TRBV11-3	15	NA	TRBJ2-7	CASSLGGTELYEQYF	TGTGCCAGCAGTCTCGGCGGGACAGAGCTCTACGAGCAGTACTTC
few	TRBV19	15	TRBD2	TRBJ2-2	CASSILAGGAGELFF	TGTGCCAGTAGTATTCTAGCGGGAGGGGCCGGGGAGCTGTTTTTT
NA	TRBV14	13	NA	TRBJ1-2	CASSPQQGYGYTF	TGTGCCAGCAGCCCGCAACAGGGCTATGGCTACACCTTC
NA	TRBV30	13	NA	TRBJ1-5	CAWSGDSNQPQHF	TGTGCCTGGAGCGGGGATAGCAATCAGCCCCAGCATTTT
NA	TRBV19	16	TRBD2	TRBJ2-1	CASSSGTSNKIKEQFF	TGTGCCAGTAGTTCAGGGACTAGCAATAAGATCAAGGAGCAGTTCTTC
NA	TRBV5-1	14	TRBD2	TRBJ2-5	CASSFTSGQETQYF	TGCGCCAGCAGCTTTACTAGCGGACAAGAGACCCAGTACTTC
NA	TRBV7-9	17	NA	TRBJ2-7	CASSLAGGQWALYEQYF	TGTGCCAGCAGCTTAGCGGGTGGACAGTGGGCCCTCTACGAGCAGTACTTC
few	TRBV19	14	NA	TRBJ1-1	CASSIRGMNTEAFF	TGTGCCAGTAGTATAAGAGGGATGAACACTGAAGCTTTCTTT